This T cell receptor (beta chain) was captured in a study of blood T cells in healthy people across ages. General study points: Significant beta diversity loss was already apparent by age around 36, declining roughly linearly.

This clonotype was seen ten or more times. Its matching antigen is unknown. The authors ran a second PCR of roughly 6 to 11 cycles using a sample-barcoded 5' primer and a J-beta primer mix. TCRdb itself ran the 5' RACE reads through MiXCR, one entry per CDR3 protein. The profile shows roughly 1,300,000 distinct CDR3 sequences, approximately 59% of them singletons. The V end lost 0 bases, the J end lost 3 bases, and 6 bases lay between the germline ends. The CDR3 runs to 13 residues. Germline V gene data show CDR1 as LGHNA and CDR2 as YSLEER. V is TRBV4-3 and J is TRBJ2-7; D call uncertain. The clonotype originates from a young man in good health. The sample was blood. The CDR3 is CASSQDRVYEQYF. CDR3 DNA sequence: TGCGCCAGCAGCCAAGATCGAGTCTACGAGCAGTACTTC.